A single sample is the source of the 9 T cell receptor beta chains below, sequenced in a study of blood T cell repertoires in COVID-19. Repertoires were generated with immunoSEQ multiplex PCR, while TCRdb's copy carries only in-frame clones and drops some. In the table there are about 190,000 clones, about nine tenths of which are singletons. The sample was peripheral blood. Receptors originate from a man between 35 and 55 years old with acute or convalescent COVID-19.

The chain couples TRBV11-2 to TRBJ2-1; TRBD2 aligns across 11 bases. CDR3 length: 17 residues. Trimming cost V 4 bases and J 1 base; bases outside gene matches: 6. Germline values: CDR1 SGHAT, CDR2 FQNNGV. CDR3 sequence: CASSSSSGGRSYNEQFF. CDR3 DNA: TGTGCCAGCAGCTCGTCTAGCGGGGGGAGGTCCTACAATGAGCAGTTCTTC.

The chain joins TRBV28 to TRBJ2-7; TRBD2 agrees at 11 bases. CDR3 size: 15 residues. Germline CDR1 and CDR2: MDHEN and SYDVKM. V lost 3 bases to trimming and J lost 5 bases; unmatched junction nucleotides: 6. The CDR3 sequence is CASSFIAGGKDEQYF. Here the CDR3 DNA reads TGTGCCAGCAGTTTTATAGCGGGGGGGAAGGACGAGCAGTACTTC.

The chain uses TRBV7-2 and TRBJ2-7; D is possibly TRBD2 (7 bases). CDR1 is SGHTA and CDR2 is FQGNSA in the germline V gene. The CDR3 runs to 16 residues. Trimming cost V 1 base and J 1 base, with 14 bases left between them. This CDR3 reads CASSLVAGALSYEQYF. CDR3 DNA sequence: TGTGCCAGCAGCTTAGTCGCGGGGGCTTTATCCTACGAGCAGTACTTC.

The rearrangement uses TRBV13 and TRBJ1-4, with 8 bases identical to TRBD1. This CDR3 region has 15 residues. Per germline, CDR1 PRHDT and CDR2 FYEKMQ (reference sequence). Germline trimming cut 0 bases from V and 5 bases from J; bases unmatched to any gene: 2. The CDR3 DNA sequence: TGTGCCAGCAGCTTAGGCCACAGGGGGAATGAAAAACTGTTTTTT. This sequence encodes CASSLGHRGNEKLFF.

The chain joins TRBV27 to TRBJ1-5, with TRBD1 matching 7 bases. Germline V CDR1 and CDR2: MNHEY, SMNVEV (reference sequence). Trimming removed 8 bases from V and 3 bases from J; junction bases left unmatched: 7. The CDR3 extends over 14 amino acids. CDR3: CASAETGNNQPQHF. As DNA, the CDR3 is TGTGCCAGCGCCGAGACAGGGAACAATCAGCCCCAGCATTTT.

The V and J genes are TRBV5-1 and TRBJ2-5; perhaps TRBD1 as D (6 bases). Trimming stripped 4 bases from V and 4 bases from J, with 17 bases between. CDR1 is SGHRS, CDR2 YFSETQ, per germline. The CDR3 is made up of 15 amino acids. The CDR3 loop reads CASSNQQGPAETQYF. CDR3 DNA sequence: TGCGCCAGCAGCAATCAACAGGGCCCCGCAGAGACCCAGTACTTC.

The chain employs TRBV10-3 and TRBJ2-5; 10 bases agree with TRBD1. The CDR3 spans 17 residues. In germline, CDR1 is ENHRY, CDR2 SYGVKD. The V and J ends lost 6 bases and 4 bases, in that order; junction bases with no gene match: 14. The CDR3 sequence: CAIRGDRGHGMRETQYF. CDR3 coding DNA: TGTGCCATCAGGGGGGACAGGGGACATGGGATGCGAGAGACCCAGTACTTC.

The genes are TRBV21-1 and TRBJ2-6; whether TRBD1, the table's D call, matches the DNA was not checked. TRBV21-1 is labeled a pseudogene. The CDR3 has 14 residues. CDR3 loop: CASTTGSGANVLTF. CDR3 coding DNA: TGTGCCAGCACCACAGGTTCTGGGGCCAACGTCCTGACTTTC.

The chain combines TRBV20-1 with TRBJ1-6; D is unresolved. Germline V gene data show CDR1 as DFQATT and CDR2 as SNEGSKA (reference sequence). This CDR3 contains 15 residues. Trimming removed 3 bases at V and 0 bases at J, with 9 bases between. The CDR3 nucleotides are TGCAGTGCTAGTTATGGGAGCTCCTATAATTCACCCCTCCACTTT. As protein: CSASYGSSYNSPLHF.